Presented here are 5 T cell receptor beta chains from one specimen sequenced in a study of cytomegalovirus exposure and HLA in healthy donors. The PCR had 60 Vbeta and 13 Jbeta primers. Only in-frame clones appear in the TCRdb table, and some are missing; sequencing was by immunoSEQ multiplex PCR. This table holds 80,000 to 95,000 clones. Sequences were obtained from PBMCs. The receptors derive from a man aged 45-65 years in good health and CMV-seropositive.

The genes are TRBV18 and TRBJ2-3, with a possible D match to TRBD1 (5 bases). The V and J ends lost 3 bases and 5 bases respectively, with 12 bases between them. In germline, CDR1 is KGHSH, CDR2 LQKENI. CDR3 length equals 14 residues. The CDR3 loop is CASSPQGRGDTQYF. DNA of the CDR3: TGTGCCAGCTCACCTCAAGGAAGGGGAGATACGCAGTATTTT.

This rearrangement joins TRBV6-5 to TRBJ1-1; 7 nucleotides line up with TRBD1. V lost 7 bases to trimming and J lost 1 base; unmatched junction nucleotides: 3. Germline V gene data show CDR1 as MNHEY and CDR2 as SVGAGI. This CDR3 is built from 13 residues. The CDR3 protein is CASKNRGNTEAFF. The CDR3 bases are TGTGCCAGCAAAAACAGGGGGAACACTGAAGCTTTCTTT.

The CDR3 here is CASSGGQVHQPQHF. CDR3 DNA: TGTGCCAGCAGTGGCGGACAGGTCCACCAGCCCCAGCATTTT. The chain has TRBV6-1 and TRBJ1-5; 7 bases line up with TRBD1. The CDR3 is 14 amino acids. Trimming cost V 4 bases and J 7 bases; bases outside gene matches: 7. The germline V gene encodes CDR1 MNHNS and CDR2 SASEGT.

The V gene is TRBV5-1, the J gene TRBJ1-1, with D hard to call. The V gene's germline CDR1 is SGHRS and CDR2 YFSETQ. V gave up 2 bases and J gave up 7 bases, with 9 bases separating them. The CDR3 extends over 12 amino acids. The chain's CDR3 is CASSFDTIEAFF. The CDR3, as DNA: TGCGCCAGCAGCTTCGACACGATTGAAGCTTTCTTT.

The rearrangement uses TRBV5-1 and TRBJ1-1; D call uncertain. Germline-derived CDR1 and CDR2 are SGHRS and YFSETQ. This CDR3 region has 14 residues. The V end was cut by 2 bases, the J end by 3 bases, with 11 bases between. The CDR3 DNA is TGCGCCAGCAGCTTCGGGTTTTTAGACACTGAAGCTTTCTTT. It yields the protein CASSFGFLDTEAFF.